Listed here are 15 T cell receptor beta chains from one sample, sequenced in a study of T cells in Graves' hyperthyroidism and ophthalmopathy. TCR beta CDR3 region amplification was performed from RNA transcripts. HTBI primers drove first-round RT-PCR of the TCR CDR3. MiXCR, applied by TCRdb to the multiplex PCR reads, yields one record per CDR3 protein. This sample has hundreds of thousands of distinct CDR3 sequences, with about 15% found just once. What was sequenced was blood. The origin of the receptors is a woman aged 45-59 years with Graves' ophthalmopathy.

This clonotype was seen only a few times. The CDR3 spells CASSVSISGNTIYF. The CDR3 bases are TGTGCCAGCAGTGTAAGCATCTCTGGAAACACCATATATTTT. This rearrangement joins TRBV28 to TRBJ1-3, with no clear D. V was trimmed by 5 bases and J by 0 bases, leaving 8 bases between them. The germline V gene has CDR1 MDHEN and CDR2 SYDVKM. This CDR3 has 14 residues.

This clonotype was seen at least ten times. V and J are TRBV12-3 or TRBV12-4 and TRBJ2-1, with a possible D match to TRBD1 (6 bases). V lost 6 bases, J lost 4 bases, and 13 bases lay in between. The CDR3 length is 14 residues. CDR3 protein: CASSLRTAYNEQFF. The CDR3 nucleotides read TGTGCCAGCAGCCTTAGGACAGCGTACAATGAGCAGTTCTTC.

This clonotype was counted ten times or more. This sequence joins TRBV7-2 and TRBJ2-7, with 9 bases that match TRBD1. There are 16 residues in the CDR3. The V gene end was trimmed by 2 bases and the J gene end by 4 bases; junction bases not matched to a gene: 9. Germline V gives CDR1 SGHTA, CDR2 FQGNSA. The CDR3 loop reads CASSLYYDRGEYEQYF. Here the CDR3 DNA reads TGTGCCAGCAGCTTATATTATGACAGGGGGGAATACGAGCAGTACTTC.

As regards this clonotype: The junction and the germline gene differ at one end; a read error may be behind it. The chain recombines TRBV18 with TRBJ1-5; TRBD1 agrees at 7 bases. This CDR3 region has 13 residues. CDR1 and CDR2 (germline): KGHSH, LQKENI. The CDR3 bases are TGTGTCAGCTCACCCGGGGACAGTCGGCCCCAGCATTTT. Protein product: CVSSPGDSRPQHF.

CDR3 DNA sequence: TGTGCCAGCAGTTTAGTGGGACTAGCGGGATTGTACAATGAGCAGTTCTTC. Amino acids: CASSLVGLAGLYNEQFF. This chain uses TRBV12-3 or TRBV12-4 with TRBJ2-1; 13 positions agree with TRBD2. The ends lost 1 base at V and 4 bases at J; junction bases unmatched: 4. This CDR3 comprises 17 residues.

This clonotype was seen ten or more times. The V gene is TRBV5-1, the J gene TRBJ1-1; D is unresolved. CDR1 and CDR2 from the germline V gene are SGHRS and YFSETQ. This CDR3 region has 13 residues. Trimming left V 4 bases short and J 1 base short, with 8 bases between. As DNA, the CDR3 is TGCGCCAGCAGCCGGAAGGAGAACACTGAAGCTTTCTTT. As protein: CASSRKENTEAFF.

This clonotype has a count of ten or more. This chain links TRBV12-3 or TRBV12-4 with TRBJ2-2, with 10 bases that match TRBD2. CDR3 size: 18 residues. Trimming at V came to 3 bases and at J to 6 bases, leaving 13 bases not matched to a gene. CDR3 loop: CASSLGQFPSGRSGELFF. The CDR3 region has the DNA TGTGCCAGCAGTTTGGGACAGTTCCCTAGCGGGAGATCCGGGGAGCTGTTTTTT.

The chain combines TRBV27 with TRBJ2-7, with 9 positions matching TRBD1. From germline, CDR1 is MNHEY and CDR2 SMNVEV (reference sequence). The CDR3 has 15 residues. Trimming cost V 4 bases and J 4 bases; bases outside gene matches: 8. CDR3 coding DNA: TGTGCCAGCAGTTCCTACCCCGGACAGGGGTACGAGCAGTACTTC. Amino acid sequence: CASSSYPGQGYEQYF.

This clonotype was seen at least ten times. This sequence joins TRBV6-1 and TRBJ1-4, with 10 positions matching TRBD1. Germline CDR1 and CDR2: MNHNS and SASEGT. The CDR3 runs to 17 residues. Trimming removed 6 bases from V and 7 bases from J; junction bases left unmatched: 14. CDR3 DNA sequence: TGTGCCAGCAGAATACGGGGGACAGGGGTCGGGAGTGAAAAACTGTTTTTT. This encodes CASRIRGTGVGSEKLFF.

The chain links TRBV9 to TRBJ2-3; 7 bases line up with TRBD2. The junction had 4 bases not matched to a gene; V was cut back by 2 bases and J by 4 bases. The CDR3 runs to 14 residues. Germline V gene data show CDR1 as SGDLS and CDR2 as YYNGEE. The CDR3 protein is CASSVGGNADTQYF. The CDR3 DNA reads as TGTGCCAGCAGCGTCGGGGGGAATGCAGATACGCAGTATTTT.

This clonotype was recorded at least ten times. The chain couples TRBV20-1 to TRBJ2-1; no clear D. Deletions cut 1 base from V and 0 bases from J, with 13 bases between. Per germline, CDR1 DFQATT and CDR2 SNEGSKA (reference sequence). The CDR3 is made up of 16 amino acids. For the CDR3, the DNA is TGCAGTGCTAGAGTAGGAAGGGCGCGCTCCTACAATGAGCAGTTCTTC. Its protein product is CSARVGRARSYNEQFF.

About this clonotype itself: Since a much larger clone is just one base distant, this may be a read error. The V and J genes are TRBV12-3 or TRBV12-4 and TRBJ2-3; 8 positions match TRBD2. This CDR3 spans 16 amino acids. CDR3 residues: CVSSRKLAGNTDTQYF. The CDR3 nucleotides are TGTGTCAGCAGTCGAAAATTAGCGGGAAACACAGATACGCAGTATTTT.

CDR3 nucleotide sequence: TGCAGTGCTAGAGATTTGCGGGAGCTGGGCGGGGAGCTGTTTTTT. Protein product: CSARDLRELGGELFF. This chain links TRBV20-1 with TRBJ2-2; 7 positions match TRBD2. The CDR3 covers 15 residues. Germline CDR1 reads DFQATT; CDR2 reads SNEGSKA (reference sequence). Trimming at V came to 0 bases and at J to 7 bases, leaving 8 bases not matched to a gene.

This clonotype was recorded many times. V gene TRBV6-1 combines with J gene TRBJ1-1, with D hard to call. With 3 bases removed from V and 0 bases from J, the gap between germline ends came to 5 bases. Germline lookup yields CDR1 MNHNS and CDR2 SASEGT. The CDR3 loop spans 13 amino acids. The CDR3 DNA follows: TGTGCCAGCAGTGACAGGATGAACACTGAAGCTTTCTTT. This gives the protein CASSDRMNTEAFF.

This clonotype came up a few times. The chain couples TRBV9 to TRBJ1-1; 7 bases match TRBD1. This CDR3 region has 17 residues. The ends lost 5 bases at V and 6 bases at J; junction bases unmatched: 19. Germline-derived CDR1 and CDR2 are SGDLS and YYNGEE. The CDR3 protein is CASRHSTPDRPIPEAFF. The DNA of the CDR3 is TGTGCCAGCAGACACTCAACCCCGGACAGGCCGATCCCTGAAGCTTTCTTT.